These 2 T cell receptor beta chains came from one sample sequenced in a study of human T cells and chemical hapten exposure. TCRdb re-called the RACE reads through MiXCR, storing one row per CDR3 protein. The sample carries about 190,000 distinct CDR3 sequences, around 23% recorded once. Time point described: patch test 3, about 24 weeks after DPC sensitization. Treatment in this sample: therapeutic diphenylcyclopropenone sensitization with weekly scalp DPC. The material sequenced was whole blood, taken in connection with sensitization to the hapten diphenylcyclopropenone (DPC). Source of these receptors: a woman aged 40 to 50 with alopecia areata. Some clones in this sample may be carry-over from other donors' samples.

The V gene is TRBV9, the J gene TRBJ1-1; D might be TRBD1 (5 bases). The V gene lost 4 bases and the J gene lost 0 bases, with 13 bases spanning the gap. The CDR3 extends over 15 amino acids. The germline gives CDR1 SGDLS, CDR2 YYNGEE. CDR3 in DNA: TGTGCCAGCAGCCCAGGGACCAACTTGAACACTGAAGCTTTCTTT. Translated: CASSPGTNLNTEAFF.

The chain links TRBV28 to TRBJ2-7, with a tentative D call TRBD2 (5 bases). Germline V gives CDR1 MDHEN, CDR2 SYDVKM. V was shortened by 4 bases and J by 1 base, with 11 bases between the two germline ends. The CDR3 totals 14 residues. The CDR3, as DNA: TGTGCCAGCAGTTCCTACCGAGGGTCCTACGAGCAGTACTTC. This sequence encodes CASSSYRGSYEQYF.